This T cell receptor beta chain was identified during a study of blood T cells in healthy people across ages. Peripheral blood samples of around 9.8 milliliters were drawn from each donor. Germline assignment: CDR1 SGHAT and CDR2 FQNNGV. The CDR3 contains 15 residues. V trimming: 1 base; J trimming: 1 base; junction bases outside the gene matches: 2. This clonotype was counted between two and nine times. Combining a sample-barcoded 5' primer with a J-beta primer mix, a second PCR ran for roughly 7 to 12 cycles. TCRdb passed the 5' RACE reads through MiXCR, listing each CDR3 protein once. The sample shows some 760,000 distinct CDR3 sequences, roughly 25% of them seen only once. In addition, the sample was reused for a study of T cells of mothers and their children.

The sequencing sample was made of blood. This TCR came from a boy between 10 and 17 years old in good health. The J gene is TRBJ2-5, the V gene TRBV11-2, with 8 bases aligning to TRBD1. In DNA form, the CDR3 reads TGTGCCAGCAGCTTAGCAGACAGGGGCCAAGAGACCCAGTACTTC. It encodes CASSLADRGQETQYF.